This TCR beta chain was retrieved from a study of beta chain features in type 1 diabetes. Study-level findings and limits: Among patients with Type 1 diabetes, TCRB CDR3s were moderately but significantly shorter in every one of the four CD4+ subsets.

Based on CD45RO/CCR7/CD25/CD127/CD95/CD27, CD4+ regulatory, stem cell-like memory, naive and central memory cells were sorted. To note about this clone: Its cognate antigen is unknown.

The entirety of the isolated RNA underwent reverse transcription, so expressed TCRB transcripts were sequenced. Approximately 3.5 million reads, on average, came from each naive, central memory and regulatory T cell sample. Produced via immunoSEQ multiplex PCR; TCRdb's table is partial and in-frame only. The data contain about 280,000 clones, 15% of them singletons. Germline CDR1 and CDR2: SGHTA and FQGNSA. Losses at the gene ends were 5 bases for V and 2 bases for J; bases not matched to a gene: 1. The CDR3 runs 14 residues. The chain has TRBV7-2 and TRBJ1-4, with TRBD1 matching 8 bases. The sequenced sample was naive CD4+ T cells from blood. This receptor was identified in a man between 18 and 29 years old with type 1 diabetes. CDR3 sequence (DNA): TGTGCCAGCAGCACAGGGGGGACTAATGAAAAACTGTTTTTT. Amino acid sequence: CASSTGGTNEKLFF.